The subject of this entry is one T cell receptor beta chain. Antigen: not known. The PCR contained 60 Vbeta and 13 Jbeta primers. Clones were sequenced by immunoSEQ multiplex PCR, and TCRdb holds only the in-frame ones, with some missing. The table records about 150,000 clones, roughly 85% of them present only once. The donors comprised healthy bone marrow donors. The source of the sample is a study of cytomegalovirus exposure and HLA in healthy donors. Overall study results and limits: The study flagged some 180 TCR beta chains as cytomegalovirus-associated. At a 0.05 false discovery rate, a later analysis found 18,000 or so TCR beta sequences to be associated with HLA alleles.

This clonotype was sampled from a woman under 30 in good health and CMV-seronegative. The source material was PBMCs.

The CDR3 spells CASSDRLVQETQYF. CDR3 sequence (DNA): TGTGCCAGCAGTGACCGACTTGTCCAAGAGACCCAGTACTTC. The V and J genes are TRBV6-1 and TRBJ2-5; D is uncertain. CDR3 length: 14 residues. Trimming cost V 3 bases and J 1 base, with 9 bases left between them. Germline lookup yields CDR1 MNHNS and CDR2 SASEGT.